The present T cell receptor (beta chain) was sequenced within a study of neurological immune-mediated disorders. Regarding the study as a whole: Levels of TCR clonal expansion peaked in HTLV-1-associated myelopathy and reached their lowest in multiple sclerosis, under those of healthy controls.

For this clonotype: Its antigen is undetermined.

Each TCR transcript was tagged with a 10-nucleotide random UMI during 5'RACE. From 15-18 subjects, each sequencing run yielded over 180 million TCR-beta sequences. One entry per CDR3 protein results from TCRdb running MiXCR on the 5' RACE reads. The sample carries approximately 87,000 distinct CDR3 sequences, less than 15% recorded once. Unsorted libraries were derived from 2 million PBMCs stored at -80 C. Trimming shortened V by 5 bases and J by 4 bases, and 14 bases separated the two germline ends. Germline V CDR1 and CDR2: SGHTA, FQGNSA. CDR3 length: 14 residues. The origin of this receptor is a woman between 50 and 59 years old in good health. Sequenced: PBMCs. The chain joins TRBV7-2 to TRBJ1-2; D is perhaps TRBD1 (5 bases). In DNA form, the CDR3 reads TGTGCCAGCAGCCCCTCGGCCGGGGGCTATGGCTACACCTTC. Its protein product is CASSPSAGGYGYTF. The complete variable domain, with remaining parts taken from reference TRBV7-2 and TRBJ1-2, reads GAGVSQSPSNKVTEKGKDVELRCDPISGHTALYWYRQSLGQGLEFLIYFQGNSAPDKSGLPSDRFSAERTGGSVSTLTIQRTQQEDSAVYLCASSPSAGGYGYTFGSGTRLTVV.